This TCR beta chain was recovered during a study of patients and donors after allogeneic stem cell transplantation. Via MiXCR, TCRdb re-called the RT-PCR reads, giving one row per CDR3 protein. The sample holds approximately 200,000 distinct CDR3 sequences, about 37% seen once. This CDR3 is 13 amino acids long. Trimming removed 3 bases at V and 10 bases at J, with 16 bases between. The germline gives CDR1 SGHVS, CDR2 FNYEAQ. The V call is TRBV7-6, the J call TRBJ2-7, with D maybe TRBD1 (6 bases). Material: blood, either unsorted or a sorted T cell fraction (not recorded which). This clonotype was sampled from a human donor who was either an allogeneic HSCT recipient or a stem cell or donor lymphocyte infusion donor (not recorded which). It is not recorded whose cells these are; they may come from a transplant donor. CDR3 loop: CASSFRQATEQYF. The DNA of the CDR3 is TGTGCCAGCAGCTTCCGACAGGCCACGGAACAGTACTTC.